The 23 T cell receptor beta chains presented below share a single source sample, sequenced in a study of blood T cell repertoires in COVID-19. Assay: immunoSEQ multiplex PCR; the TCRdb copy retains only in-frame clones and omits some. The data show 86,000 or so clones, around nine tenths seen once. Sequencing was carried out using peripheral blood. All receptors derive from a man aged 50 to 60 with active or convalescent COVID-19.

The chain is built from TRBV10-1 and TRBJ2-5; TRBD2 agrees at 9 bases. Germline-derived CDR1 and CDR2 are WNHNN and SYGVQD (reference sequence). Trimming took 3 bases from V and 2 from J; bases not matched to a gene: 4. This CDR3 contains 15 residues. DNA of the CDR3: TGCGCCAGCAGTGAATTCCTAGCGGGGCAAGAGACCCAGTACTTC. It codes for CASSEFLAGQETQYF.

This sequence joins TRBV6-6 and TRBJ2-7; 7 bases agree with TRBD1. Looked up from germline, CDR1 is MNHNY and CDR2 is SVGAGI (reference sequence). V shed 5 bases and J 3 bases; nucleotides not matched to a gene: 10. CDR3 length: 15 amino acids. CDR3 sequence: CASSNEGQRNYEQYV. DNA for the CDR3: TGTGCCAGCAGTAACGAGGGACAGCGCAACTACGAGCAGTACGTC.

The chain uses TRBV27 and TRBJ2-7, with unresolved D. Trimming stripped 6 bases from V and 3 bases from J, with 6 bases between. This CDR3 spans 11 amino acids. In germline, CDR1 is MNHEY, CDR2 SMNVEV (reference sequence). The CDR3 region is CASRNSYEQYF. The CDR3 region has the DNA TGTGCCAGCAGAAACAGCTACGAGCAGTACTTC.

This chain connects TRBV5-4 to TRBJ2-4; TRBD1 agrees at 7 bases. This CDR3 spans 17 amino acids. V dropped 3 bases and J dropped 0; count of bases not matched to a gene: 9. Germline V CDR1 and CDR2: SGHNT, YYREEE (reference sequence). The CDR3 nucleotides are TGTGCCAGCAGCTCCGGGACAGATCTTCTAGCCAAAAACATTCAGTACTTC. Translating gives CASSSGTDLLAKNIQYF.

The chain couples TRBV9 to TRBJ2-3, with 7 bases fitting TRBD2. Losses at the gene ends were 3 bases for V and 2 bases for J; bases not matched to a gene: 6. Per germline, CDR1 SGDLS and CDR2 YYNGEE. This CDR3 comprises 15 residues. CDR3 amino acids: CASSGGDYYTDTQYF. In DNA form, the CDR3 reads TGTGCCAGCAGCGGGGGGGACTATTACACAGATACGCAGTATTTT. Filled out from reference TRBV9 and TRBJ2-3, the complete variable domain reads DSGVTQTPKHLITATGQRVTLRCSPRSGDLSVYWYQQSLDQGLQFLIQYYNGEERAKGNILERFSAQQFPDLHSELNLSSLELGDSALYFCASSGGDYYTDTQYFGPGTRLTVL.

This chain links TRBV10-1 with TRBJ2-1; 9 nucleotides agree with TRBD1. V lost 0 bases to trimming and J lost 8 bases; unmatched junction nucleotides: 11. Per the germline V gene, CDR1 is WNHNN and CDR2 is SYGVQD (reference sequence). The CDR3 extends over 17 amino acids. The CDR3 coding sequence is TGCGCCAGCAGTGAGTCTTACACCGGGACAGGGTATGATGAGCAGTTCTTC. Its protein is CASSESYTGTGYDEQFF.

The V and J genes are TRBV3-1 (or the pseudogene TRBV3-2) and TRBJ2-6, with D possibly TRBD2 on 6 matching bases. Trimming pared 7 bases from V and 2 bases from J, leaving 12 bases between. CDR1 LGHDT and CDR2 YNNKEL come from the germline V gene (reference sequence). The CDR3 sequence is 15 residues long. In DNA form, the CDR3 reads TGTGCCAGCACTTCCGGAGGGGCTGGGGCCAACGTCCTGACTTTC. Its protein is CASTSGGAGANVLTF.

The gene calls are TRBV7-9 and TRBJ2-1, with D possibly TRBD2 on 6 matching bases. Germline V gene sequence: CDR1 SEHNR, CDR2 FQNEAQ (reference sequence). Trimming removed 4 bases from V and 15 bases from J, with 19 bases in between. The CDR3 contains 13 residues. The chain's CDR3 is CASSSSRETGLFF. CDR3 sequence (DNA): TGTGCCAGCAGCTCAAGTCGGGAGACCGGGTTGTTCTTC.

This clone is a singleton in its sample. The chain links TRBV30 to TRBJ1-1; 10 bases line up with TRBD1. The CDR3 runs to 15 residues. Trimming cost V 2 bases and J 6 bases; bases outside gene matches: 9. Germline V lookup: CDR1 GTSNPN, CDR2 SVGIG (reference sequence). In nucleotides, the CDR3 is TGTGCCTGGAGTCCTCGTAGACAGGGGGCTTCTGAAGCTTTCTTT. It specifies CAWSPRRQGASEAFF.

This clone was recorded only once. The CDR3 spells CATSDPTAGGETQYF. The CDR3 DNA sequence: TGTGCCACCAGTGATCCGACAGCGGGGGGGGAGACCCAGTACTTC. This sequence joins TRBV24-1 and TRBJ2-5; TRBD2 matches at 10 bases. This CDR3 is 15 amino acids long. The V segment lost 3 bases and the J segment 5 bases; nucleotides outside the gene matches: 5. Germline V CDR1 and CDR2: KGHDR, SFDVKD.

The rearrangement joins TRBV19 to TRBJ2-1; 9 positions agree with TRBD1. The V gene's germline CDR1 is LNHDA and CDR2 SQIVND (reference sequence). The CDR3 totals 15 residues. J was trimmed by 5 bases and V by 5 bases; bases with no gene match: 7. CDR3 bases: TGTGCCAGTAGTTCTGGACAGGGGTCGGACAATGAGCAGTTCTTC. Its translation is CASSSGQGSDNEQFF. Based on the CDR3 plus reference TRBV19 and TRBJ2-1, the full variable domain is DGGITQSPKYLFRKEGQNVTLSCEQNLNHDAMYWYRQDPGQGLRLIYYSQIVNDFQKGDIAEGYSVSREKKESFPLTVTSAQKNPTAFYLCASSSGQGSDNEQFFGPGTRLTVL.

This sequence joins TRBV5-1 and TRBJ1-1; 8 bases agree with TRBD1. The CDR3 loop spans 14 amino acids. Germline CDR1 and CDR2: SGHRS and YFSETQ. The V gene end was trimmed by 4 bases and the J gene end by 5 bases; junction bases not matched to a gene: 7. The CDR3 region is CASSLQGEGTEAFF. The CDR3 nucleotides read TGCGCCAGCAGCCTACAGGGGGAAGGGACTGAAGCTTTCTTT.

The rearrangement joins TRBV19 to TRBJ2-3, with D perhaps TRBD1 (5 bases). The CDR3 covers 14 residues. Trimming pared 2 bases from V and 2 bases from J, leaving 8 bases between. The V gene's germline CDR1 is LNHDA and CDR2 SQIVND (reference sequence). CDR3 amino acids: CASSIMGPTDTQYF. CDR3 coding DNA: TGTGCCAGTAGTATAATGGGGCCCACAGATACGCAGTATTTT.

This clone has just a few counts. This chain connects TRBV19 to TRBJ1-5; 8 positions agree with TRBD1. Germline V gives CDR1 LNHDA, CDR2 SQIVND (reference sequence). J was trimmed by 2 bases and V by 5 bases; bases with no gene match: 8. The CDR3 extends over 16 amino acids. CDR3 sequence (DNA): TGTGCCAGTAGTGGAACAGGGGGTCGGGGCAATCAGCCCCAGCATTTT. It specifies CASSGTGGRGNQPQHF. Combining the CDR3 with reference TRBV19 and TRBJ1-5 gives the whole variable domain DGGITQSPKYLFRKEGQNVTLSCEQNLNHDAMYWYRQDPGQGLRLIYYSQIVNDFQKGDIAEGYSVSREKKESFPLTVTSAQKNPTAFYLCASSGTGGRGNQPQHFGDGTRLSIL.

The genes are TRBV5-1 and TRBJ2-1; 8 positions match TRBD1. V gave up 4 bases and J gave up 8 bases; unmatched junction bases: 8. This CDR3 comprises 14 residues. Germline-derived CDR1 and CDR2 are SGHRS and YFSETQ. CDR3 coding DNA: TGCGCCAGCAGCCGCGGACAGGGTAGTTATGAGCAGTTCTTC. It codes for CASSRGQGSYEQFF.

The genes are TRBV2 and TRBJ2-5; no clear D gene. This CDR3 has 11 residues. The germline V gene has CDR1 SNHLY and CDR2 FYNNEI. Trimming removed 6 bases at V and 5 bases at J, with 7 bases between. The CDR3 here is CASRELETQYF. CDR3 bases: TGTGCCAGCAGAGAACTGGAGACCCAGTACTTC.

V usage is TRBV18 and J usage is TRBJ2-1, with a possible D match to TRBD1 (5 bases). The CDR3 runs to 13 residues. With 6 bases removed from V and 5 bases from J, the gap between germline ends came to 11 bases. The germline CDR1 and CDR2 sequences are KGHSH and LQKENI. The CDR3 DNA reads as TGTGCCAGCTCGGGGCAGGCGGACAATGAGCAGTTCTTC. Translation: CASSGQADNEQFF.

This clone was seen a handful of times. The chain carries TRBV5-4 and TRBJ1-1, with D perhaps matching TRBD1 (6 bases). Germline CDR1 SGHNT, CDR2 YYREEE (reference sequence). V gave up 4 bases and J gave up 4 bases, with 11 bases separating them. CDR3 length: 13 amino acids. The CDR3 coding sequence is TGTGCCAGCAGCGCACAGGGTGGCACTGAAGCTTTCTTT. It yields the protein CASSAQGGTEAFF.

The chain is built from TRBV29-1 and TRBJ1-2, with unresolved D. V lost 6 bases and J lost 2, with 7 bases in between. The CDR3 has 11 residues. Germline V CDR1 and CDR2: SQVTM, ANQGSEA. The CDR3: CSVRLNYGYTF. Written as DNA, the CDR3 is TGCAGCGTCCGACTAAACTATGGCTACACCTTC. Based on the CDR3 plus reference TRBV29-1 and TRBJ1-2, the full variable domain is SAVISQKPSRDICQRGTSLTIQCQVDSQVTMMFWYRQQPGQSLTLIATANQGSEATYESGFVIDKFPISRPNLTFSTLTVSNMSPEDSSIYLCSVRLNYGYTFGSGTRLTVV.

This chain uses TRBV28 with TRBJ1-5, with D perhaps TRBD1 (5 bases). The CDR3 sequence is 15 residues long. The germline CDR1 and CDR2 sequences are MDHEN and SYDVKM. Trimming took 8 bases from V and 6 from J, leaving 20 bases between them. The chain's CDR3 is CASLGGGLNIQPQHF. The CDR3 DNA is TGTGCCAGCCTGGGGGGAGGGTTGAACATTCAGCCCCAGCATTTT.

The chain joins TRBV5-6 to TRBJ1-6; the D is unclear. The V and J ends lost 4 bases and 6 bases respectively, with 8 bases between them. The germline V gene has CDR1 SGHDT and CDR2 YYEEEE. CDR3 length: 13 residues. The CDR3 is CASSPPGNSPLHF. For the CDR3, the DNA is TGTGCCAGCAGCCCCCCCGGTAATTCACCCCTCCACTTT.

This sequence joins TRBV18 and TRBJ1-5; 7 bases are shared with TRBD1. Germline loops: CDR1 KGHSH, CDR2 LQKENI. V lost 5 bases to trimming and J lost 3 bases; unmatched junction nucleotides: 4. This CDR3 has 14 amino acids. CDR3 DNA sequence: TGTGCCAGCTCATTAGACAGGGTCAATCAGCCCCAGCATTTT. This gives the protein CASSLDRVNQPQHF.

The V call is TRBV19, the J call TRBJ2-1; D is perhaps TRBD2 (6 bases). The CDR3 is 14 residues long. With 5 bases removed from V and 9 bases from J, the gap between germline ends came to 17 bases. From germline, CDR1 is LNHDA and CDR2 SQIVND (reference sequence). CDR3 amino acids: CASSPPRLEVEQFF. CDR3 nucleotide sequence: TGTGCCAGTAGTCCCCCGAGACTAGAGGTTGAGCAGTTCTTC.